The T cell receptor beta chain under discussion was sequenced for a study of technical replicates of blood from several donors. V lost 0 bases to trimming and J lost 0 bases, with 10 bases between them. Germline V gene data show CDR1 as SGHRS and CDR2 as YFSETQ. CDR3 length: 16 amino acids. This table comes from immunoSEQ multiplex PCR, and its TCRdb copy is limited to in-frame clones, with some not included. This sample yields about 69,000 clones, of which about 90% are seen a single time; 4.6% belongs to the top ten. The rearrangement uses TRBV5-1 and TRBJ1-3; D unresolved. The source of this sequence is a human donor in good health. Some clones in this sample may be carry-over from other donors' samples. Sequencing input: PBMCs. The CDR3 nucleotides are TGCGCCAGCAGCTTGGCCGGTGACAACTCTGGAAACACCATATATTTT. It is translated as CASSLAGDNSGNTIYF.